Detailed here is one TCR beta chain. This record comes from a study of T cell changes during pregnancy in multiple sclerosis. The CDR3 spans 13 residues. Per germline, CDR1 SNHLY and CDR2 FYNNEI. V lost 6 bases to trimming and J lost 2 bases, with 11 bases between them. Using immunoSEQ multiplex PCR, the repertoire was profiled, and TCRdb retains in-frame clones only, with some absent. The sample contains approximately 74,000 clones, less than 90% of which appear only once. The specimen comprised peripheral blood, sampled before pregnancy. This clonotype originated in a female donor with multiple sclerosis, enrolled in a pregnancy study. V gene TRBV2 combines with J gene TRBJ2-7, with D maybe TRBD1 (6 bases). The CDR3 here is CASRKTGPYEQYF. CDR3 bases: TGTGCCAGCAGGAAAACAGGGCCCTACGAGCAGTACTTC.